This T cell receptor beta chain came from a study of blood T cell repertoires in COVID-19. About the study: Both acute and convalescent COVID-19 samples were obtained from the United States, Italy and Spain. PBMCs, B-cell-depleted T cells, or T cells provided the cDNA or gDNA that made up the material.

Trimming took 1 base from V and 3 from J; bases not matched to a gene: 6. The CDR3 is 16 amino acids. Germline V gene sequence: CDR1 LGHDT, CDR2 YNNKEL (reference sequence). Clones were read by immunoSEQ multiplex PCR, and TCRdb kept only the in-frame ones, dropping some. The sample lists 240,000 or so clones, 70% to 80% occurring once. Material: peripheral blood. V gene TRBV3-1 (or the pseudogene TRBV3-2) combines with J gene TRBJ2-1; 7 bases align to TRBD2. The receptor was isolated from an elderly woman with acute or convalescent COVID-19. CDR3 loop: CASSQVGLQYYNEQFF. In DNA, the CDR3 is TGTGCCAGCAGCCAAGTGGGACTACAGTACTACAATGAGCAGTTCTTC.